The clone carrying this TCR beta chain was seen ten or more times. These data originate in a study of human T cells and chemical hapten exposure. CDR3 length: 13 residues. V was pared by 4 bases and J by 3 bases, with 9 bases between. Germline values: CDR1 MNHEY, CDR2 SVGEGT. The time point denotes: patch test 3, about 24 weeks after DPC sensitization. Treatment described: therapeutic diphenylcyclopropenone sensitization with weekly scalp DPC. Authors' methods: TCRs per sample had a median of approximately 96,000 and ranged from about 20,000 to 700,000. One entry per CDR3 protein, called by TCRdb with MiXCR from the RACE reads. The V and J calls were determined by TCRdb, not by the authors. The sample has about 30,000 distinct CDR3 sequences; 4.5% to 7.5% are singletons.

This receptor was taken from a man aged 25 to 40 with alopecia areata. Some clones in this sample may be carry-over from other donors' samples. The sequencing here drew on whole blood, taken in connection with sensitization to the hapten diphenylcyclopropenone (DPC). This chain connects TRBV6-2 or TRBV6-3 to TRBJ1-2; TRBD1 is a possible D gene (5 bases). CDR3 loop: CASSSGTDYGYTF. The DNA of the CDR3 is TGTGCCAGCAGTTCCGGGACGGACTATGGCTACACCTTC.